This T cell receptor (beta chain) is from a study of T cell clonotyping in hematopoietic cell transplantation. The study, taken as a whole, reports: Broader posttransplant TCR repertoire diversity was predicted by graft donor and pretransplant recipient Inverse Simpson Index values.

There are 13 residues in the CDR3. With 0 bases removed from V and 1 base from J, the gap between germline ends came to 6 bases. Germline V CDR1 and CDR2: GTSNPN, SVGIG (reference sequence). With respect to this clone: Its antigen is unknown.

The time point is: recipient sample about 28 days before transplant, after cytoreduction. The repertoire was sequenced with immunoSEQ multiplex PCR; TCRdb's copy has only in-frame clones and lacks some. The sample carries over 45,000 clones, 70% to 90% recorded once. This TCR was recovered from a man aged 55 to 70 with biphenotypic leukemia. Some clones in this sample may be carry-over from other donors' samples. Sample: peripheral blood mononuclear cells, taken before stem cell transplant. V gene TRBV30 combines with J gene TRBJ1-1; no clear D gene. CDR3 nucleotide sequence: TGTGCCTGGAGTGTAGGGAGGAACACTGAAGCTTTCTTT. Translating it yields CAWSVGRNTEAFF.